This T cell receptor (beta chain) was found in a study of T cell repertoires in cytomegalovirus infection. This clonotype has just a few counts. TCRdb called the reads again in MiXCR, with one record for every CDR3 protein. The sample yields some 300,000 distinct CDR3 sequences, roughly a sixth seen once. This CDR3 region has 15 residues. The junction had 6 bases not matched to a gene; V was cut back by 4 bases and J by 8 bases. From germline, CDR1 is MGHRA and CDR2 YSYEKL. The chain recombines TRBV4-1 with TRBJ2-3; 13 bases map to TRBD2. This receptor was taken from a human donor in good health (CMV status not recorded). Some clones in this sample may be carry-over from other donors' samples. The sequenced sample was PBMCs. The CDR3 is CASSRGLAGRGTQYF. The CDR3 DNA reads as TGCGCCAGCAGCCGGGGACTAGCGGGGAGGGGTACGCAGTATTTT.